The present entry profiles one TCR beta chain with its context. This specimen belongs to a study of blood T cell repertoires in COVID-19. Overall study context: From the United States, Italy and Spain came samples of acute and convalescent COVID-19. T cells, B-cell-depleted T cells, or PBMCs supplied cDNA or gDNA.

Methods used by the authors: Reference gene primers were amplified, and this amplification served to estimate nucleated cell counts. The method was immunoSEQ multiplex PCR; TCRdb's version includes in-frame clones alone and lacks a portion of them. V and J calls and clone size follow that table, whereas D and trimming were derived from the DNA. The sample comprises under 250,000 clones, around nine tenths of which are singletons, and approximately 1.5% rests with the top ten. With V trimmed by 4 bases and J by 4 bases, 7 bases remained unmatched. This CDR3 contains 15 residues. From germline, CDR1 is ENHRY and CDR2 SYGVKD.

Sequencing used peripheral blood. This chain connects TRBV10-3 to TRBJ2-1; the match to TRBD2 covers 7 bases. This TCR was sampled from a woman in her sixties who had recovered from COVID-19. This CDR3 is CAISVGGEGYNEQFF. CDR3 sequence (DNA): TGTGCCATCAGTGTGGGCGGGGAGGGGTACAATGAGCAGTTCTTC.